These 5 T cell receptor beta chains share one sample of origin, sequenced in a study of blood T cell dynamics during melanoma immunotherapy. As for time point: pre-treatment baseline. The table came from immunoSEQ multiplex PCR; TCRdb's copy has only in-frame clones and leaves some out. Found here are 6,000 to 8,000 clones, approximately 84% of them singletons; the top ten hold 16%. Here the sequenced sample was blood, taken from a patient treated with checkpoint blockade. The receptors stem from a human donor with melanoma.

The chain combines TRBV6-5 with TRBJ2-7; D tentatively reads TRBD1 or TRBD2 (6 bases each). Germline V lookup: CDR1 MNHEY, CDR2 SVGAGI. The CDR3 extends over 12 amino acids. V lost 8 bases to trimming and J lost 2 bases, with 10 bases between them. CDR3 sequence: CASRRDTYEQYF. Written as DNA, the CDR3 is TGTGCCAGCCGGAGGGACACCTACGAGCAGTACTTC.

This rearrangement joins TRBV7-8 to TRBJ2-5, with D possibly TRBD1 on 6 matching bases. The germline V and J ends were trimmed by 5 bases and 4 bases, with 8 bases remaining between them. Germline V CDR1 and CDR2: SGHVS, FQNEAQ. The CDR3 contains 12 residues. The CDR3 sequence: CASSEGGETQYF. DNA for the CDR3: TGTGCCAGCAGCGAAGGGGGAGAGACCCAGTACTTC.

J is TRBJ1-4 and V is TRBV7-6; a possible D gene is TRBD1 (6 bases). The CDR3 loop spans 14 amino acids. Trimming left V 5 bases short and J 5 bases short, with 12 bases between. Germline CDR1 is SGHVS and CDR2 is FNYEAQ. The CDR3 DNA is TGTGCCAGCAGCCGACATCAGGGGAATGAAAAACTGTTTTTT. As protein: CASSRHQGNEKLFF.

V and J are TRBV7-8 and TRBJ1-1; a possible D gene is TRBD1 (6 bases). Germline lookup yields CDR1 SGHVS and CDR2 FQNEAQ. This CDR3 contains 13 residues. Trimming pared 4 bases from V and 1 base from J, leaving 7 bases between. Here the CDR3 reads CASSWTENTEAFF. DNA of the CDR3: TGTGCCAGCAGCTGGACAGAGAACACTGAAGCTTTCTTT.

The V gene is TRBV28, the J gene TRBJ1-4, with TRBD1 matching 8 bases. The germline CDR1 and CDR2 sequences are MDHEN and SYDVKM. Trimming took 7 bases from V and 6 from J; bases not matched to a gene: 7. This CDR3 spans 14 amino acids. CDR3 protein: CASNKQGGDEKLFF. The CDR3 DNA is TGTGCCAGCAATAAACAGGGGGGGGATGAAAAACTGTTTTTT.